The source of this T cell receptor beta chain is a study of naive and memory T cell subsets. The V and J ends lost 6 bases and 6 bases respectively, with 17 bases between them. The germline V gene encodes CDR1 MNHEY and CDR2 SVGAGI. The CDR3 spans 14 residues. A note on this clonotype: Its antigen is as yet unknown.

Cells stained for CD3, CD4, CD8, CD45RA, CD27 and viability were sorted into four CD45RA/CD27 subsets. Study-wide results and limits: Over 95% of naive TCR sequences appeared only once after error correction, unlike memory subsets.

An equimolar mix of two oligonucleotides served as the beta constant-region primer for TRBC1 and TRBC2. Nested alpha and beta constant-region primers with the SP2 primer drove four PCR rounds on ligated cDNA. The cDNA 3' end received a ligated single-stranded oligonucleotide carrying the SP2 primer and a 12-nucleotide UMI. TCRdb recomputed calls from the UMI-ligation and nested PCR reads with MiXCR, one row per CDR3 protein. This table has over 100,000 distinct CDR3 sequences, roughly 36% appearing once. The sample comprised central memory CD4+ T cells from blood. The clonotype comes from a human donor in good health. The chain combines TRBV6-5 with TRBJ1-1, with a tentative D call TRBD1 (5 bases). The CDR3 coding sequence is TGTGCCAGCAGCCAGGGCCGTAATCGCGCTGAAGCTTTCTTT. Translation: CASSQGRNRAEAFF.